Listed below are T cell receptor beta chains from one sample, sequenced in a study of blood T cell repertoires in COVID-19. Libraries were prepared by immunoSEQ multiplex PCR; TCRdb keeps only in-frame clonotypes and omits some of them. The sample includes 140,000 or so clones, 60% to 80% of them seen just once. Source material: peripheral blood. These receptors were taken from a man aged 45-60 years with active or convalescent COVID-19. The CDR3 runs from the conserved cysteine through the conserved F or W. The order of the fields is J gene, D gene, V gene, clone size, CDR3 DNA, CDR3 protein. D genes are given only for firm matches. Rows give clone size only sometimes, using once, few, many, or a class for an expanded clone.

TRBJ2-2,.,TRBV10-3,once,TGTGCCATCAGTGAGTCACAGGTTCCGTCCGGGGAGCTGTTTTTT,CAISESQVPSGELFF
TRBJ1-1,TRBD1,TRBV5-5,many,TGTGCCAGCGGACGGGACAGGGGTGTTACTTTCTTT,CASGRDRGVTFF
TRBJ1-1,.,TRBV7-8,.,TGTGCCAGCAGCCTGACTGGCGGGGGCACTGAAGCTTTCTTT,CASSLTGGGTEAFF
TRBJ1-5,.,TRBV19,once,TGTGCCAGTAGTATCTCAACAGGGCATCAGCCCCAGCATTTT,CASSISTGHQPQHF
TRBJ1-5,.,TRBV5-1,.,TGCGCCAGCAGCTTGGGGATTAGCCAGCCCCAGCATTTT,CASSLGISQPQHF
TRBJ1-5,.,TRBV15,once,TGTGCCACCAGCAGTGCAGGGAATCAGCCCCAGCATTTT,CATSSAGNQPQHF
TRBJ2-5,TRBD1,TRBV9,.,TGTGCCAGCAGCTTCCTCGACAGGGTGGAGACCCAGTACTTC,CASSFLDRVETQYF
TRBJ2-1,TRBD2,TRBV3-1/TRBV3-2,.,TGTGCCAGCAGCCGCGGACTAGCGGGCGCCTCCTACAATGAGCAGTTCTTC,CASSRGLAGASYNEQFF
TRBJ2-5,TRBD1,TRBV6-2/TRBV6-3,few,TGTGCCAGCAGTTACGTGAGGGGGCATTCGGAGACCCAGTACTTC,CASSYVRGHSETQYF
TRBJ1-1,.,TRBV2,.,TGTGCCAGCAGTTTACAGGGTTGGCGCACTGAAGCTTTCTTT,CASSLQGWRTEAFF
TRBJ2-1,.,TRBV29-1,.,TGCAGCGTGGAGGACAGTGCTCTCAATGAGCAGTTCTTC,CSVEDSALNEQFF
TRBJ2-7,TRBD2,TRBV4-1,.,TGCGCCAGCAGCCAAGCTCCGGGACTAGCGGGAGGAAAGCAGTACTTC,CASSQAPGLAGGKQYF
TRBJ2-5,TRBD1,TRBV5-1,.,TGCGCCAGCAGGCGTCGCCCGGGACAGAAAGATGAGACCCAGTACTTC,CASRRRPGQKDETQYF
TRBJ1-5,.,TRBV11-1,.,TGTGCCAGCAGCGAGGACAGCCGCAATCAGCCCCAGCATTTT,CASSEDSRNQPQHF
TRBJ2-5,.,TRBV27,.,TGTGCCAGCAGCGACGGGACTCTACCACAAGAGACCCAGTACTTC,CASSDGTLPQETQYF